This TCR beta chain is from a study of OX40 agonist ivuxolimab in advanced cancers. Study as a whole: With ivuxolimab, an agonistic anti-OX40 (CD134) antibody, patients were treated.

The data were produced by immunoSEQ multiplex PCR, yet TCRdb's version contains in-frame clones alone and is incomplete. Counted here are tens of thousands of clones, roughly 90% occurring once; the ten biggest clones make up roughly 3.5%. V was pared by 9 bases and J by 3 bases, with 4 bases of the junction left unmatched. The CDR3 is 13 residues long. Germline CDR1 MNHEY, CDR2 SVGAGI. Points on this clone: As yet, its antigen is unknown. In the same sample, other DNA sequences code for this CDR3.

Study outcomes and limitations: More expanded clones were seen, on average, in CD8+ T cells than in CD4+.

The sequence was obtained from an adult with an advanced solid tumor such as melanoma, head and neck, liver or kidney cancer. This chain links TRBV6-5 with TRBJ1-4, with 7 bases that match TRBD1. Sample: CD4+ or CD8+ T cells sorted from blood, taken in a trial of the OX40 agonist ivuxolimab. The CDR3 DNA reads TGTGCCAGTCGACAGGGAGCTAATGAAAAACTGTTTTTT. It translates to CASRQGANEKLFF.